This T cell receptor (beta chain) is drawn from a study of cytomegalovirus exposure and HLA in healthy donors. Study overall: Earlier work reported some 110 million unique TCR beta sequences from 180 million or so T cells.

The PCR made use of 60 Vbeta and 13 Jbeta primers. Only in-frame clones appear in the TCRdb table, and some are missing; sequencing was by immunoSEQ multiplex PCR. The sample records more than 75,000 clones, about 87% being singletons. In regard to this clone: The antigen remains undetermined.

Study-wide points: Trimming of TCR beta V- and J-genes showed a link, identified in a later analysis, to a missense DCLRE1C variant. Researchers catalogued some 160 TCR beta chains as cytomegalovirus-associated.

The ends were cut back, 0 bases at V and 2 bases at J, with 8 bases in the middle. CDR1 is MNHNS, CDR2 SASEGT, per germline. The CDR3 runs to 14 residues. This chain links TRBV6-1 with TRBJ2-7, with D unclear. This TCR derives from a man aged 18 to 29 in good health and CMV-seronegative. Source material: PBMCs. The CDR3 sequence is CASSEALPAYEQYF. CDR3 nucleotides: TGTGCCAGCAGTGAAGCGCTTCCGGCCTACGAGCAGTACTTC.